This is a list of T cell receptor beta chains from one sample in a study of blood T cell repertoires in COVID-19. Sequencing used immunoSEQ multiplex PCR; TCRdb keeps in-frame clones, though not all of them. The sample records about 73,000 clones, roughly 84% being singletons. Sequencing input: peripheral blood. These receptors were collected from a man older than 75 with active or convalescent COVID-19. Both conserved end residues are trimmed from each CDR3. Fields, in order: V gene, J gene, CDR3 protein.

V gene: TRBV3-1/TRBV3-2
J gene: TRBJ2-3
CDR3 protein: ASSQGLRTSSGDTQY

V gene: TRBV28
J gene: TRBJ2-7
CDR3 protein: ASSTTPGNYEQY

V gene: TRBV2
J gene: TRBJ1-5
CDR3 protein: ASNPQGYSNQPQH

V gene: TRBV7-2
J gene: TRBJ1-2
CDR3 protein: ASSSTTGTGGYT

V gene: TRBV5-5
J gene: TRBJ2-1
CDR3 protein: ASSQGGGLAGDNEQF

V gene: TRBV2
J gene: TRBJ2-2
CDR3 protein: ASSRAGELF

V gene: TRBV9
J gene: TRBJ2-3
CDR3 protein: ASSVGLAGRGNTQY

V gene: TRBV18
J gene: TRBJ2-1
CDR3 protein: ASSQNNEQF

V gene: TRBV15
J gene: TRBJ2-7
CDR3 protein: ATSRDHLAGGYEQY

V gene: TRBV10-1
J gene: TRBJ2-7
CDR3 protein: ARVDTASYEQY

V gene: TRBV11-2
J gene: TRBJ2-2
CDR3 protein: ASSLRVLPGGDTGELF

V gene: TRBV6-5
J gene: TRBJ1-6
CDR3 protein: ASRLSPGDGSPLH

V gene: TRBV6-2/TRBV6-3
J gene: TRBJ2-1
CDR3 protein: ASSRRGAPPYNEQF

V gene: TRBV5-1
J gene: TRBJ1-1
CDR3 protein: ASSSQTGRYTEAF